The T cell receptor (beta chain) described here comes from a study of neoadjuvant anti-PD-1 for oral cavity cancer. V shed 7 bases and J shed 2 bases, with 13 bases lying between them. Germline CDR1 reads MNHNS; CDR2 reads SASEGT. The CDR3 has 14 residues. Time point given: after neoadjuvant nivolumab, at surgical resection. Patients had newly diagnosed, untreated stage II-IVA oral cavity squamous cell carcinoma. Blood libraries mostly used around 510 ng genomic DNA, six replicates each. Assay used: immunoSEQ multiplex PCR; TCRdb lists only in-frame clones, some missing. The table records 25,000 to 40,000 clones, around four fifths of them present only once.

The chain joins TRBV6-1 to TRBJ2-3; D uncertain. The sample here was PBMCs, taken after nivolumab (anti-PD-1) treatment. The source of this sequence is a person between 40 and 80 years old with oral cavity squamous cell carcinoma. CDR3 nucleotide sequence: TGTGCCAGCAAGATCTGGATAGCCACAGATACGCAGTATTTT. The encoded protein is CASKIWIATDTQYF.